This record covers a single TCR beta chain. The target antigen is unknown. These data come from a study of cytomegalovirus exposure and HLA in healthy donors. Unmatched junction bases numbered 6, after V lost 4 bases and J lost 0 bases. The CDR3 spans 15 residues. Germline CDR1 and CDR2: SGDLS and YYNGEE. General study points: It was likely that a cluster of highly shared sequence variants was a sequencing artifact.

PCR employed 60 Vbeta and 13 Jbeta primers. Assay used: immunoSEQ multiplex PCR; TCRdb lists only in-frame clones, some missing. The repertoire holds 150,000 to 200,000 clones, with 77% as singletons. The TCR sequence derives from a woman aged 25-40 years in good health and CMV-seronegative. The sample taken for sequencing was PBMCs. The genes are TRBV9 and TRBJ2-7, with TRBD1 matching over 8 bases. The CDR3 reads CASSQGTGRSYEQYF. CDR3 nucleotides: TGTGCCAGCAGCCAAGGGACAGGACGCTCCTACGAGCAGTACTTC.